This TCR beta chain derives from a study of blood T cell repertoires in COVID-19. Overall study context: Both acute and convalescent COVID-19 samples were obtained from the United States, Italy and Spain.

Original methodology: Reference gene primers were amplified, and this amplification served to estimate nucleated cell counts. This table comes from immunoSEQ multiplex PCR, and its TCRdb copy is limited to in-frame clones, with some not included. Clone size and the V and J calls come from that table; the DNA yielded D and trimming. Here the sample spans about 400,000 clones, roughly 86% being singletons. In germline, CDR1 is SGHTS, CDR2 YDEGEE. V dropped 4 bases and J dropped 4 bases, with 9 bases sitting between them. The CDR3 spans 13 residues. Clinical histories supplied by participants themselves formed the basis of cohort assignment.

This chain joins TRBV5-8 and TRBJ1-5; D unresolved. The sequence came from a woman aged 35 to 49 with acute COVID-19. The specimen was PBMCs or T cells enriched from blood (not recorded which). The CDR3 DNA reads as TGTGCCAGCAGCCCTGGGCTAAATCAGCCCCAGCATTTT. Residues: CASSPGLNQPQHF.